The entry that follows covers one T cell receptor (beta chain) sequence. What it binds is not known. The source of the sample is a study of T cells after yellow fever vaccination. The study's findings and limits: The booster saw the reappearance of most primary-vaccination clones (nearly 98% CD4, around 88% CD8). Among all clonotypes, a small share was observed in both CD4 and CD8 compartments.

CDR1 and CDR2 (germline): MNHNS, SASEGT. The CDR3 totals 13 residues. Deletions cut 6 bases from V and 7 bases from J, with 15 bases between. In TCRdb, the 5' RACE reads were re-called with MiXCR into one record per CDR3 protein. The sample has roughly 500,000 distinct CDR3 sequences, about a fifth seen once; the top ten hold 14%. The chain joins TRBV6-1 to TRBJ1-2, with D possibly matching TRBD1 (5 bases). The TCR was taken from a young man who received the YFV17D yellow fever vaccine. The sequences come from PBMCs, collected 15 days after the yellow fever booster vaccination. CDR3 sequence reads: CASRQERVSGYTF. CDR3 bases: TGTGCCAGCAGACAGGAAAGGGTCTCTGGCTACACCTTC.